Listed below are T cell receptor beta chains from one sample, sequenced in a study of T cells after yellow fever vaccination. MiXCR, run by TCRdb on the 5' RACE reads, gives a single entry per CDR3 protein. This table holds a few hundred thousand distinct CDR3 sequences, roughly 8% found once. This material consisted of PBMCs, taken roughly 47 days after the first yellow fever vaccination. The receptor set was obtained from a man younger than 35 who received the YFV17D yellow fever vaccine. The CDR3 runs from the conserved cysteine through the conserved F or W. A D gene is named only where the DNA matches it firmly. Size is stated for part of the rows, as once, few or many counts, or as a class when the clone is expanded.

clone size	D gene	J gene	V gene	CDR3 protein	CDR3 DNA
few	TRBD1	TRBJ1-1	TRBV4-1	CASSQNPTGGTEAFF	TGCGCCAGCAGCCAAAACCCGACAGGGGGCACTGAAGCTTTCTTT
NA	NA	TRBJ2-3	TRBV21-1	CASSKVRGEDTQYF	TGTGCCAGCAGCAAAGTGAGGGGTGAGGATACGCAGTATTTT
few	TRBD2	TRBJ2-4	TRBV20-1	CSAADPSGVSHIQYF	TGCAGTGCTGCAGACCCTAGCGGGGTGAGTCACATTCAGTACTTC
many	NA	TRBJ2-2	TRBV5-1	CASSLGAANPAGELFF	TGCGCCAGCAGCTTGGGCGCAGCCAACCCCGCCGGGGAGCTGTTTTTT
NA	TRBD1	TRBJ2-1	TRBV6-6	CASSWTGYNEQFF	TGTGCCAGCAGTTGGACAGGCTACAATGAGCAGTTCTTC
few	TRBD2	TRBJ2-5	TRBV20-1	CSADTSGGAEETQYF	TGCAGTGCTGACACTAGCGGGGGGGCCGAAGAGACCCAGTACTTC
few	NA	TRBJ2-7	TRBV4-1	CASSQRDLWEQYF	TGCGCCAGCAGCCAGAGGGATCTCTGGGAGCAGTACTTC
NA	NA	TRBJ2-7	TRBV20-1	CSAAAPTYEQYF	TGCAGTGCTGCGGCGCCGACCTACGAGCAGTACTTC
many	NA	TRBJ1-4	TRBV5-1	CASSLAGTANEKLFF	TGCGCCAGCAGCTTAGCAGGGACGGCGAATGAAAAACTGTTTTTT
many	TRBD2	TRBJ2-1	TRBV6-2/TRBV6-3	CASSYGTRDSYNEQFF	TGTGCCAGCAGTTACGGGACTAGAGACTCCTACAATGAGCAGTTCTTC
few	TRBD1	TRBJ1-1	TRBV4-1	CASSPPTGGRTEAFF	TGCGCCAGCAGCCCACCGACAGGGGGTCGGACTGAAGCTTTCTTT
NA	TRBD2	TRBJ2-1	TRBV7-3	CASLAGSYNEQFF	TGTGCCAGCCTAGCGGGGTCGTACAATGAGCAGTTCTTC
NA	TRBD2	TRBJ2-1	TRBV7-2	CASSYPVAGGLNEQFF	TGTGCCAGCAGCTACCCCGTAGCGGGGGGACTCAATGAGCAGTTCTTC
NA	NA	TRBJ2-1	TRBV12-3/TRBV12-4	CASTSSRGPVF	TGTGCCAGCACTTCCAGTCGAGGGCCCGTTTTC
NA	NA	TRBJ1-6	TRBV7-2	CASSLGPSINSPLHF	TGTGCCAGCAGCTTGGGGCCAAGTATTAATTCACCCCTCCACTTT
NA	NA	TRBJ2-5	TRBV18	CASSPARGQETQYF	TGTGCCAGCTCACCGGCACGGGGGCAAGAGACCCAGTACTTC
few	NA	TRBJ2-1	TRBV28	CASSLGLGEQFF	TGTGCCAGCAGTTTAGGGCTGGGAGAGCAGTTCTTC
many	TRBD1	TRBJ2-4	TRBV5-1	CASSLATVGQEDQYF	TGCGCCAGCAGCTTGGCGACCGTGGGACAGGAAGACCAGTACTTC
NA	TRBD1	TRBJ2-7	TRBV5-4	CASSLTGESYEQYF	TGTGCCAGCAGCTTGACAGGGGAATCCTACGAGCAGTACTTC
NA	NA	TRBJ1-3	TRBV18	CASSPPSRGGGNTIYF	TGTGCCAGCTCACCACCGTCCAGGGGAGGTGGAAACACCATATATTTT
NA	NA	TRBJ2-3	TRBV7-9	CASSPRRVGTDTQYF	TGTGCCAGCAGCCCCAGGAGGGTAGGAACAGATACGCAGTATTTT
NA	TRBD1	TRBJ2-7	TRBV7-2	CASSLAGTGAYEQYF	TGTGCCAGCAGCTTAGCGGGGACAGGGGCCTACGAGCAGTACTTC
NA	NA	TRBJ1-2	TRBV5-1	CASSLEQGRNYGYTF	TGCGCCAGCAGCTTGGAACAGGGCCGGAACTATGGCTACACCTTC
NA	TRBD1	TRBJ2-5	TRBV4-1	CASSQAGTVQETQYF	TGCGCCAGCAGCCAGGCCGGGACAGTCCAAGAGACCCAGTACTTC
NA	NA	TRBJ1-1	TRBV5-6	CASSAGSFETLEAFF	TGTGCCAGCAGCGCTGGATCTTTTGAAACACTTGAAGCTTTCTTT
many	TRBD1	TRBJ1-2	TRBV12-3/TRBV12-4	CASSSRDRGRVDGYTF	TGTGCCAGCAGTTCCCGGGACAGGGGGCGGGTGGATGGCTACACCTTC
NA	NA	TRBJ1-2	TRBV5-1	CASSFQGPVDGYTF	TGCGCCAGCAGCTTCCAGGGGCCTGTCGATGGCTACACCTTC
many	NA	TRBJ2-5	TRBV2	CASKDREGETQYF	TGTGCCAGCAAGGACAGGGAGGGAGAGACCCAGTACTTC
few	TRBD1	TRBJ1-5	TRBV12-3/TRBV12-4	CASSAPGQNQPQHF	TGTGCCAGCAGTGCGCCGGGACAGAATCAGCCCCAGCATTTT
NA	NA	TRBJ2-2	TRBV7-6	CASSFESGTGELFF	TGTGCCAGCAGCTTCGAAAGCGGCACCGGGGAGCTGTTTTTT
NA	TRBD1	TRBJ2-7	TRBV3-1	CASSQSPGGRDGGVEQYF	TGTGCCAGCAGCCAATCGCCAGGGGGACGTGATGGTGGGGTCGAGCAGTACTTC
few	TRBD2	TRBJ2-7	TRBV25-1	CASSEASGGPFSYEQYF	TGTGCCAGCAGTGAAGCGAGCGGGGGACCATTCTCCTACGAGCAGTACTTC
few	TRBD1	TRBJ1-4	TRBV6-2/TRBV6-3	CASSSYQGDRNEKLFF	TGTGCCAGCAGTTCCTACCAGGGGGACCGTAATGAAAAACTGTTTTTT
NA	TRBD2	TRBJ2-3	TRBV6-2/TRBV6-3	CASREQAGAAWDTQYF	TGTGCCAGCAGAGAGCAAGCGGGGGCCGCCTGGGATACGCAGTATTTT
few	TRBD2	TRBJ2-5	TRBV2	CASSDPILAGAPRSQYF	TGTGCCAGCAGTGATCCCATACTAGCGGGGGCCCCCAGGTCCCAGTACTTC
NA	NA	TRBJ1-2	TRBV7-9	CASNQGDRLYGYTF	TGTGCCAGCAACCAAGGGGATAGGCTATATGGCTACACCTTC
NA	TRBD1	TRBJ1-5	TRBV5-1	CASSSGQGANQPQHF	TGCGCCAGCAGCTCAGGACAGGGGGCTAATCAGCCCCAGCATTTT
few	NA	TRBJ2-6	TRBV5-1	CASSRSPVSGANVLTF	TGCGCCAGCAGCAGGAGTCCCGTCTCTGGGGCCAACGTCCTGACTTTC
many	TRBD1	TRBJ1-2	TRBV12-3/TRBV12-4	CASSQGQGIGYTF	TGTGCCAGCAGCCAGGGACAGGGTATCGGCTACACCTTC
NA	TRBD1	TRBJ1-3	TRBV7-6	CASSLPRDRGIGNTIYF	TGTGCCAGCAGCTTGCCTAGGGACAGGGGAATTGGAAACACCATATATTTT
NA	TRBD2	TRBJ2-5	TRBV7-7	CASSLDPGLAAQETQYF	TGTGCCAGCAGCTTAGATCCGGGACTAGCGGCCCAAGAGACCCAGTACTTC
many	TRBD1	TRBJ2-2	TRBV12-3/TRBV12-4	CASSFGQGNTGELFF	TGTGCCAGCAGTTTCGGACAGGGTAACACCGGGGAGCTGTTTTTT
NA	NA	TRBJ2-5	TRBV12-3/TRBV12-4	CASSFGDLPWETQYF	TGTGCCAGCAGTTTCGGGGACCTCCCGTGGGAGACCCAGTACTTC
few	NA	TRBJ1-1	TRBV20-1	CSARTGFDGTEAFF	TGCAGTGCTCGAACAGGGTTCGATGGCACTGAAGCTTTCTTT
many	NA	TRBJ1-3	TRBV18	CASSPGPLINTIYF	TGTGCCAGCTCACCAGGTCCCCTTATAAACACCATATATTTT